This TCR beta chain was captured by sequencing in a study of T cell responses to AZD1222 COVID-19 vaccine. Libraries were prepared by immunoSEQ multiplex PCR; TCRdb keeps only in-frame clonotypes and omits some of them. The repertoire has about 72,000 clones, approximately 90% of them found once; the top ten carry roughly 27%. CDR1 and CDR2 (germline): SGHNT, YYREEE (reference sequence). Trimming cost V 9 bases and J 7 bases; bases outside gene matches: 16. The CDR3 contains 16 residues. The sample was peripheral blood, taken 28 days after the second AZD1222 dose. The receptor was derived from an adult who received the AZD1222 COVID-19 vaccine. The rearrangement joins TRBV5-4 to TRBJ1-6; TRBD1 aligns across 7 bases. DNA of the CDR3: TGTGCCACCCAGTGGGGTCTACAGGGGAGGAATTCACCCCTCCACTTT. Translation gives CATQWGLQGRNSPLHF.